This T cell receptor (beta chain) came from a study of Graves' ophthalmopathy and Graves' hyperthyroidism. This clonotype has at least ten counts. RNA transcripts served as template for amplifying TCR beta CDR3 sequences. HTBI-primed RT-PCR formed the first round, and a multiplex PCR formed the second. TCRdb re-analysed the multiplex PCR reads in MiXCR, keeping a single row per CDR3 protein. The table has a few hundred thousand distinct CDR3 sequences, approximately 18% seen once; the top ten hold around 2.4%. The CDR3 length is 14 residues. The germline V and J ends were trimmed by 1 base and 0 bases, with 7 bases remaining between them. CDR1 is MNHNS and CDR2 is SASEGT in the germline V gene.

This TCR derives from an adult woman with stable Graves' hyperthyroidism. The chain couples TRBV6-1 to TRBJ2-7; no clear D. The sample comprised peripheral blood. CDR3 protein: CASSEDPGSYEQYF. The CDR3 coding sequence is TGTGCCAGCAGTGAAGATCCTGGCTCCTACGAGCAGTACTTC.